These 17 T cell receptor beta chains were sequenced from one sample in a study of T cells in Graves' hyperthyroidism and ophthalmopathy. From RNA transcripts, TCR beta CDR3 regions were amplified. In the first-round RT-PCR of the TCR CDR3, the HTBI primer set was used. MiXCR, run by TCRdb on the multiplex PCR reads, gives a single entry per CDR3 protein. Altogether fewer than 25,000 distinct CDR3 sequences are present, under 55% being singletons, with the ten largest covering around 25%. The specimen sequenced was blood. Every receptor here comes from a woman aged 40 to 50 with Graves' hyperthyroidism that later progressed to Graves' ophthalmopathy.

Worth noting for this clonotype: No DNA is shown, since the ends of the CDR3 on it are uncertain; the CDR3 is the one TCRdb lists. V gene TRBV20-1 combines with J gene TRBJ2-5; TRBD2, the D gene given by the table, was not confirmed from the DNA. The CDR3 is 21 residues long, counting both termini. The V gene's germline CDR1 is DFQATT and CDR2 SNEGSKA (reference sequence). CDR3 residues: CSASVGQWNSPLHFGNGTQYF.

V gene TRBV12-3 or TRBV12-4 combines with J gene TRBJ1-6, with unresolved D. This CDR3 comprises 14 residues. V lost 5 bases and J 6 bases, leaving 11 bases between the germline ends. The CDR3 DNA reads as TGTGCCAGCAGTCACACGGGCGGTAATTCACCCCTCCACTTT. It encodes CASSHTGGNSPLHF.

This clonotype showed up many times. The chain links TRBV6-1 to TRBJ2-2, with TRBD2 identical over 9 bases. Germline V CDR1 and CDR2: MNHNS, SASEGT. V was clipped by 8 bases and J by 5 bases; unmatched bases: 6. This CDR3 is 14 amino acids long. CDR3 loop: CASRRLADTGELFF. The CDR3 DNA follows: TGTGCCAGCCGGAGACTAGCGGATACCGGGGAGCTGTTTTTT.

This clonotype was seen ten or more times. The CDR3 region has the DNA TGTGCCAGCAGCTTGTACTCCGACTACACCTTC. This sequence encodes CASSLYSDYTF. The chain links TRBV11-2 to TRBJ1-2; no reliable D call. V was clipped by 3 bases and J by 10 bases, with 9 bases between them. In germline, CDR1 is SGHAT, CDR2 FQNNGV. CDR3 size: 11 residues.

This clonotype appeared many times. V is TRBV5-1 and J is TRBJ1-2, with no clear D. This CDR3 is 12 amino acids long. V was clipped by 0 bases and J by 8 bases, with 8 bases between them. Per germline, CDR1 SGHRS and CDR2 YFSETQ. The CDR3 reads CASSLERSGYTF. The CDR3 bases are TGCGCCAGCAGCTTGGAGAGATCGGGCTACACCTTC.

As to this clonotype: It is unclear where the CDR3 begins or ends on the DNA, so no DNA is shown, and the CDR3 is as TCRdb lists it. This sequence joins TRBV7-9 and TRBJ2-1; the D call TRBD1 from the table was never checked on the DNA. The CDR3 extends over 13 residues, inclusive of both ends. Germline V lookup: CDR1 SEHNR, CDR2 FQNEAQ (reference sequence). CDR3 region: CASSLDSWLHLRF.

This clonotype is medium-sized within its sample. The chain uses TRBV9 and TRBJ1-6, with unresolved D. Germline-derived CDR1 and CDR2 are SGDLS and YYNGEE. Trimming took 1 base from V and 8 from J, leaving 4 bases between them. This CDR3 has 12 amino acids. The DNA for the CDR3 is TGTGCCAGCAGCGTAAGCGATTCACCCCTCCACTTT. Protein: CASSVSDSPLHF.

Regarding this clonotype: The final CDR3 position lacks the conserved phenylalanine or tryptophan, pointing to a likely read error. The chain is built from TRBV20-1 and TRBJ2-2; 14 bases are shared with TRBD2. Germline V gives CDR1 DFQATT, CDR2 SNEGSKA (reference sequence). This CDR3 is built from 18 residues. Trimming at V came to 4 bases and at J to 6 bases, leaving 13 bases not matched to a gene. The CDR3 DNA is TGCAGTGCTAAGGCGCTCGGGACTAGCGGGGGATTGGCCGGGGAGCTGTTTTTG. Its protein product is CSAKALGTSGGLAGELFL.

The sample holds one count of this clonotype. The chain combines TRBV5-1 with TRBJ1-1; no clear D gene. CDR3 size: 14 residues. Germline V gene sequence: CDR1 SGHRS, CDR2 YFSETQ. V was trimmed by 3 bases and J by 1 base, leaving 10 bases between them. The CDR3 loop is CASSSWRANTEAFF. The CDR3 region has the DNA TGCGCCAGCAGCTCCTGGAGAGCGAACACTGAAGCTTTCTTT.

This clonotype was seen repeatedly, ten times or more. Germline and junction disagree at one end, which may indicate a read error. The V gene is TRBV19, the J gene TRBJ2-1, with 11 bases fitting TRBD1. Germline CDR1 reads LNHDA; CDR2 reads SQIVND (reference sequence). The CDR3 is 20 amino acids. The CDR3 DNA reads TGTGCCAGTAGTACCCCTAGGACAGGGGGCTCGGGTAGCGGGAGAAATGCGCAGTTCTTC. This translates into CASSTPRTGGSGSGRNAQFF.

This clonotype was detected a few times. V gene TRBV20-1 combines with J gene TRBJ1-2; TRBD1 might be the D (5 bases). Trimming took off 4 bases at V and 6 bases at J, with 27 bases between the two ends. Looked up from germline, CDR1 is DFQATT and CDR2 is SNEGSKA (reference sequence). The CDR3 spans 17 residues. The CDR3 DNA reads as TGCAGTGCTATCTCCCCCCGGGCAGGGCCTGGCCCGGATGGCTACACCTTC. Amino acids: CSAISPRAGPGPDGYTF.

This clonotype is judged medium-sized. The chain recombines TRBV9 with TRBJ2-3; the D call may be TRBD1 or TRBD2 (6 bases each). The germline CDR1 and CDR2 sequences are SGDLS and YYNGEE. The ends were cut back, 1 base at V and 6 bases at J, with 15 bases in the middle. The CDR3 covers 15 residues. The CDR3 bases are TGTGCCAGCAGCGTATCCGGGGGCCATAAGGATACGCAGTATTTT. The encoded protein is CASSVSGGHKDTQYF.

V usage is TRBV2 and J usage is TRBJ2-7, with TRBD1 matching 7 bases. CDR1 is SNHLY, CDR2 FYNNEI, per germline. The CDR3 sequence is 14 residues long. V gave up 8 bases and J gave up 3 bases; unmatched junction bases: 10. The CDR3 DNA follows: TGTGCCAGCGATTTTCGACAGGGTGACTACGAGCAGTACTTC. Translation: CASDFRQGDYEQYF.

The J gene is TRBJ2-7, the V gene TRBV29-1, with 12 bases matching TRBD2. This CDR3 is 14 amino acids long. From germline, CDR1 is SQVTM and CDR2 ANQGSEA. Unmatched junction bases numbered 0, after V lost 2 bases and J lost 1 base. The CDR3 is CSVELAGGSYEQYF. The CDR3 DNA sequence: TGCAGCGTTGAACTAGCGGGAGGGTCCTACGAGCAGTACTTC.

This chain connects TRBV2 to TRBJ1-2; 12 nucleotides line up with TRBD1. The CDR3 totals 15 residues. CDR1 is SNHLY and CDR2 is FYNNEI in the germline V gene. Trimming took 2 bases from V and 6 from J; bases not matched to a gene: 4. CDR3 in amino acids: CASSESGTGGDGYTF. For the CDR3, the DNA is TGTGCCAGCAGTGAATCCGGGACAGGGGGCGATGGCTACACCTTC.

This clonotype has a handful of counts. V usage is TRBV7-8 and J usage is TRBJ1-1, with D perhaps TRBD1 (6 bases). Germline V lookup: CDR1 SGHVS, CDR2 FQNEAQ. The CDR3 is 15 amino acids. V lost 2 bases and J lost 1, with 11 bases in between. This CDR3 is CASSLRQAANTEAFF. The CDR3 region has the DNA TGTGCCAGCAGCTTACGACAGGCTGCGAACACTGAAGCTTTCTTT.

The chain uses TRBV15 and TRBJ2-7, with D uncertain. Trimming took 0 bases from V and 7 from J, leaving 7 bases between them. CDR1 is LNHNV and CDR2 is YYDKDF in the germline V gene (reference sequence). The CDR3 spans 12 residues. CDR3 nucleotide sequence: TGTGCCACCAGCAGAGAAGTGGGGGAGCAGTACTTC. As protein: CATSREVGEQYF.